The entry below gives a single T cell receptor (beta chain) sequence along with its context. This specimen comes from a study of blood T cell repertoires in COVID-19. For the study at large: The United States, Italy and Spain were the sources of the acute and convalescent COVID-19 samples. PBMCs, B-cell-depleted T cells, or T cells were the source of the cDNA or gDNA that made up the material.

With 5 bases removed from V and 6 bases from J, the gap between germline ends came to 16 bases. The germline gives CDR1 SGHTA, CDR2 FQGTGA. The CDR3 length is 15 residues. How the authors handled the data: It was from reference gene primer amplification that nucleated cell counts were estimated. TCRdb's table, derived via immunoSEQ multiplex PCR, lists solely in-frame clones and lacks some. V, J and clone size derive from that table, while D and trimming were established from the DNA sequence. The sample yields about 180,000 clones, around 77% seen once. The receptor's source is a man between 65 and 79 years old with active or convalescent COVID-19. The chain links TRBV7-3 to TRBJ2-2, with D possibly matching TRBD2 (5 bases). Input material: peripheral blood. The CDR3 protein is CASSATRSPPGELFF. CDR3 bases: TGTGCCAGCAGCGCAACTAGATCCCCCCCCGGGGAGCTGTTTTTT.